The 21 T cell receptor beta chains presented below share a single source sample, sequenced in a study of cytomegalovirus exposure and HLA in healthy donors. Both 60 Vbeta primers and 13 Jbeta primers went into the PCR. Some clones are missing from TCRdb's copy, which holds only in-frame ones; the method was immunoSEQ multiplex PCR. The sample shows around 170,000 clones, more than 75% of them seen only once. Material: PBMCs. The receptors shown here come from a woman in her 50s in good health and CMV-seropositive.

The chain joins TRBV6-5 to TRBJ1-1; maybe TRBD1 (6 bases). This CDR3 is built from 11 residues. CDR1 MNHEY and CDR2 SVGAGI come from the germline V gene. Between the trimmed V and J ends, which lost 5 bases and 11 bases, there was a span of 12 bases. The CDR3 spells CASSQYREAFF. CDR3 DNA: TGTGCCAGCAGTCAATACAGGGAGGCTTTCTTT.

This clone was detected only a few times. The V and J genes are TRBV18 and TRBJ2-7, with 7 bases aligning to TRBD1. Germline V CDR1 and CDR2: KGHSH, LQKENI. V trimming: 1 base; J trimming: 3 bases; junction bases outside the gene matches: 3. The CDR3 is 14 residues long. Here the CDR3 reads CASSPQAGGYEQYF. The CDR3 coding sequence is TGTGCCAGCTCACCACAGGCAGGGGGCTACGAGCAGTACTTC.

Here the CDR3 reads CASSDRVYRETQYF. The CDR3 DNA is TGTGCCAGTAGCGACAGGGTGTATCGAGAGACCCAGTACTTC. This rearrangement joins TRBV19 to TRBJ2-5, with TRBD1 matching over 7 bases. J was trimmed by 4 bases and V by 6 bases; bases with no gene match: 8. The germline V gene encodes CDR1 LNHDA and CDR2 SQIVND (reference sequence). This CDR3 has 14 residues.

This clone occurred once. This chain joins TRBV7-2 and TRBJ1-6; 8 nucleotides match TRBD1. Germline V gene lookup returns CDR1 SGHTA and CDR2 FQGNSA. The CDR3 extends over 14 amino acids. The trim removed 5 bases at V and 10 bases at J, leaving 7 bases unmatched. The CDR3 reads CASSQTGERSPLHF. As DNA, the CDR3 is TGTGCCAGCAGCCAGACAGGGGAAAGGTCACCCCTCCACTTT.

The chain has TRBV18 and TRBJ2-3, with D tentatively TRBD1 (5 bases). The V end lost 0 bases, the J end lost 6 bases, and 10 bases lay between the germline ends. Germline V gives CDR1 KGHSH, CDR2 LQKENI. The CDR3 spans 14 residues. CDR3 nucleotide sequence: TGTGCCAGCTCACCACCGGGGCGGTCGGATACGCAGTATTTT. Residues: CASSPPGRSDTQYF.

The chain joins TRBV28 to TRBJ1-1; tentative D call: TRBD1 (5 bases). The CDR3 contains 13 residues. V gave up 6 bases and J gave up 1 base, with 9 bases separating them. Germline CDR1 and CDR2: MDHEN and SYDVKM. For the CDR3, the DNA is TGTGCCAGCAGGGGGAGGGGGAACACTGAAGCTTTCTTT. This encodes CASRGRGNTEAFF.

The V gene is TRBV6-5, the J gene TRBJ2-7; a weak D match, TRBD1 (5 bases). Germline V gene lookup returns CDR1 MNHEY and CDR2 SVGAGI. Trimming shortened V by 4 bases and J by 3 bases, and 16 bases separated the two germline ends. There are 15 residues in the CDR3. This chain's CDR3 is CASSSYQGFRYEQYF. The CDR3 nucleotides are TGTGCCAGCAGTTCTTACCAGGGTTTTCGCTACGAGCAGTACTTC.

The chain carries TRBV5-4 and TRBJ1-2, with D possibly matching TRBD1 (5 bases). V was cut by 0 bases and J by 4 bases, with 10 bases left in between. Germline CDR1 reads SGHNT; CDR2 reads YYREEE (reference sequence). CDR3 length: 14 residues. As DNA, the CDR3 is TGTGCCAGCAGCTTGGGACAGCTGGGCTATGGCTACACCTTC. Its translation is CASSLGQLGYGYTF.

The sample holds one count of this clone. The chain employs TRBV6-5 and TRBJ2-5; 10 bases map to TRBD2. The CDR3 is 14 residues long. Trimming cost V 3 bases and J 4 bases; bases outside gene matches: 2. The germline V gene encodes CDR1 MNHEY and CDR2 SVGAGI. The CDR3 sequence: CASSYSGGIETQYF. The CDR3 DNA follows: TGTGCCAGCAGTTATAGCGGGGGGATAGAGACCCAGTACTTC.

This clone has a single count. The chain uses TRBV19 and TRBJ1-1, with D possibly TRBD1 on 5 matching bases. The germline gives CDR1 LNHDA, CDR2 SQIVND (reference sequence). This CDR3 region has 14 residues. Trimming shortened V by 3 bases and J by 8 bases, and 16 bases separated the two germline ends. CDR3 nucleotides: TGTGCCAGTAGTATCTCAGGCAGGGCGAAAGAAGCTTTCTTT. Translation gives CASSISGRAKEAFF.

V usage is TRBV6-1 and J usage is TRBJ1-1; D is possibly TRBD1 (6 bases). The CDR3 contains 13 residues. The V gene lost 7 bases and the J gene lost 7 bases, with 16 bases spanning the gap. Germline V gives CDR1 MNHNS, CDR2 SASEGT. CDR3 bases: TGTGCCAGCATCAAGCCAGGACAGCTTGAAGCTTTCTTT. It is translated as CASIKPGQLEAFF.

This CDR3 is CASSPGTAQETQYF. The CDR3 coding sequence is TGCGCCAGCAGCCCCGGGACAGCACAAGAGACCCAGTACTTC. This chain connects TRBV5-1 to TRBJ2-5; 7 nucleotides align to TRBD1. CDR3 length: 14 amino acids. In germline, CDR1 is SGHRS, CDR2 YFSETQ. Trimming removed 4 bases from V and 2 bases from J; junction bases left unmatched: 5.

The gene calls are TRBV29-1 and TRBJ2-1; TRBD1 matches at 10 bases. Germline CDR1 and CDR2: SQVTM and ANQGSEA. Trimming at V came to 6 bases and at J to 5 bases, leaving 4 bases not matched to a gene. The CDR3 has 13 amino acids. The CDR3 is CSVGTGANNEQFF. CDR3 bases: TGCAGCGTGGGGACAGGGGCGAACAATGAGCAGTTCTTC.

V and J are TRBV2 and TRBJ2-3; D possibly corresponds to TRBD1 (5 bases). This CDR3 has 15 amino acids. V lost 5 bases and J lost 4, with 16 bases in between. In germline, CDR1 is SNHLY, CDR2 FYNNEI. The CDR3 region is CASSPAHKGPDTQYF. In DNA, the CDR3 is TGTGCCAGCAGTCCGGCCCACAAGGGGCCAGATACGCAGTATTTT.

V is TRBV27 and J is TRBJ2-7; 7 bases are a match to TRBD1. The CDR3 is made up of 13 amino acids. Trimming cost V 6 bases and J 3 bases; bases outside gene matches: 5. CDR1 is MNHEY, CDR2 SMNVEV, per germline (reference sequence). CDR3 protein: CASRNRGGYEQYF. The CDR3, as DNA: TGTGCCAGCAGAAACAGGGGTGGCTACGAGCAGTACTTC.

The chain joins TRBV2 to TRBJ1-2, with D tentatively TRBD1 (6 bases). The germline V gene has CDR1 SNHLY and CDR2 FYNNEI. With 8 bases removed from V and 8 bases from J, the gap between germline ends came to 12 bases. The CDR3 length is 11 residues. CDR3 protein: CASVGGRGYTF. Written as DNA, the CDR3 is TGTGCCAGCGTGGGGGGGCGGGGCTACACCTTC.

The rearrangement uses TRBV13 and TRBJ2-5; 10 bases map to TRBD2. Trimming at V came to 1 base and at J to 6 bases, leaving 5 bases not matched to a gene. This CDR3 comprises 15 residues. Germline assignment: CDR1 PRHDT and CDR2 FYEKMQ (reference sequence). The CDR3 DNA is TGTGCCAGCAGCTTAGTAGCTAGCGGGGGCCAGACCCAGTACTTC. This translates into CASSLVASGGQTQYF.

The chain combines TRBV5-6 with TRBJ2-1; the D gene is possibly TRBD1 (5 bases). There are 15 residues in the CDR3. V gave up 4 bases and J gave up 6 bases, with 17 bases separating them. Germline V gene lookup returns CDR1 SGHDT and CDR2 YYEEEE. CDR3 nucleotide sequence: TGTGCCAGCAGCCAACTACAGGATCGAGGCAATGAGCAGTTCTTC. The encoded protein is CASSQLQDRGNEQFF.

The CDR3 region is CSVEGPGRTEAFF. CDR3 nucleotide sequence: TGCAGCGTTGAAGGGCCGGGTAGGACTGAAGCTTTCTTT. The J gene is TRBJ1-1, the V gene TRBV29-1; no clear D gene. CDR1 is SQVTM and CDR2 is ANQGSEA in the germline V gene. Trimming took off 1 base at V and 5 bases at J, with 11 bases between the two ends. The CDR3 is 13 amino acids.

The gene calls are TRBV4-3 and TRBJ2-1; possibly TRBD2 for D (6 bases). The V and J ends lost 0 bases and 0 bases respectively, with 9 bases between them. Germline CDR1 is LGHNA and CDR2 is YSLEER. This CDR3 spans 16 amino acids. As DNA, the CDR3 is TGCGCCAGCAGCCAAGAGGGAGGTAGCTCCTACAATGAGCAGTTCTTC. It specifies CASSQEGGSSYNEQFF.

The chain recombines TRBV7-2 with TRBJ2-5, with TRBD2 matching over 9 bases. The V gene end was trimmed by 5 bases and the J gene end by 5 bases; junction bases not matched to a gene: 12. Germline V lookup: CDR1 SGHTA, CDR2 FQGNSA. CDR3 length equals 16 residues. CDR3 nucleotide sequence: TGTGCCAGCAGCCCCATCCCCAGCGGGGGGAGGGAGACCCAGTACTTC. It specifies CASSPIPSGGRETQYF.